This T cell receptor beta chain was documented in a study of siplizumab effects on memory and regulatory T cells. Across the whole study: The authors ran mixed lymphocyte reactions in pairs, with siplizumab at around 0.9 ug/mL or without drug.

Between the trimmed V and J ends, which lost 0 bases and 12 bases, there was a span of 7 bases. The CDR3 spans 11 residues. Germline CDR1 reads MNHNY; CDR2 reads SVGAGI (reference sequence). Each sample had roughly 10^5 TCR templates assayed. The table came from immunoSEQ multiplex PCR; TCRdb's copy has only in-frame clones and leaves some out. The table records under 20,000 clones, more than 35% of them present only once. Remarks on this clone: The antigen remains unidentified.

Cocultured for about 6 days at 37°C were the mixed lymphocyte reaction cells. Overall study results and limits: Proof of suppressive function in proliferating Tregs from siplizumab cultures was not established. Just a small share of alloreactive clones was traced back to unstimulated subsets.

This TCR derives from a human donor in good health; the cells came from an allogeneic mixed lymphocyte reaction. The chain recombines TRBV6-6 with TRBJ2-3, with TRBD2 as a possible D gene (6 bases). Sequenced input: CFSE-low (dividing) CD4+ T cells sorted from an allogeneic mixed lymphocyte reaction. CDR3 coding DNA: TGTGCCAGCAGTTACTCCGGGACTCAGTATTTT. It specifies CASSYSGTQYF.